The 15 T cell receptor beta chains below were found in one sample sequenced in a study of T cell repertoires in cytomegalovirus infection. One entry per CDR3 protein results from TCRdb running MiXCR on the reads. The repertoire includes around 530,000 distinct CDR3 sequences, about 26% of them detected once, and under 15% sits in the top ten. What was sequenced was PBMCs. The origin of the receptors is a human donor in good health (CMV status not recorded). Some clones in this sample may be carry-over from other donors' samples.

This clonotype has ten or more counts. The rearrangement links TRBV7-2 to TRBJ1-5; unclear D gene. V lost 0 bases and J 0 bases, leaving 6 bases between the germline ends. The CDR3 has 15 amino acids. Germline V lookup: CDR1 SGHTA, CDR2 FQGNSA. For the CDR3, the DNA is TGTGCCAGCAGCTTAGCCCGGAGTAGCAATCAGCCCCAGCATTTT. This sequence encodes CASSLARSSNQPQHF.

J is TRBJ2-3 and V is TRBV20-1; D is possibly TRBD1 (5 bases). The CDR3 runs to 13 residues. The V gene's germline CDR1 is DFQATT and CDR2 SNEGSKA (reference sequence). CDR3 in amino acids: CSAEVGLTDTQYF. In nucleotides, the CDR3 is TGCAGCGCCGAGGTGGGGCTCACAGATACGCAGTATTTT.

The chain couples TRBV28 to TRBJ2-7; 12 bases are shared with TRBD1. Unmatched junction bases numbered 9, after V lost 6 bases and J lost 3 bases. The germline CDR1 and CDR2 sequences are MDHEN and SYDVKM. The CDR3 consists of 16 residues. The CDR3 is CASRMGQGAPFYEQYF. CDR3 DNA sequence: TGTGCCAGCAGGATGGGACAGGGGGCACCATTCTACGAGCAGTACTTC. Together with reference TRBV28 and TRBJ2-7, the CDR3 gives the full variable domain: DVKVTQSSRYLVKRTGEKVFLECVQDMDHENMFWYRQDPGLGLRLIYFSYDVKMKEKGDIPEGYSVSREKKERFSLILESASTNQTSMYLCASRMGQGAPFYEQYFGPGTRLTVT.

The chain links TRBV28 to TRBJ2-5; the D gene is possibly TRBD1 (6 bases). The CDR3 contains 16 residues. V gave up 5 bases and J gave up 5 bases, with 21 bases separating them. Per germline, CDR1 MDHEN and CDR2 SYDVKM. The CDR3 coding sequence is TGTGCCAGCAGTACGCTCCGACAGGAGAGTGCGGAGACCCAGTACTTC. This codes for CASSTLRQESAETQYF. Supplemented by reference TRBV28 and TRBJ2-5, the full variable domain reads DVKVTQSSRYLVKRTGEKVFLECVQDMDHENMFWYRQDPGLGLRLIYFSYDVKMKEKGDIPEGYSVSREKKERFSLILESASTNQTSMYLCASSTLRQESAETQYFGPGTRLLVL.

This chain joins TRBV20-1 and TRBJ2-1; unclear D gene. Germline V CDR1 and CDR2: DFQATT, SNEGSKA (reference sequence). Trimming removed 2 bases from V and 4 bases from J, with 3 bases in between. The CDR3 loop spans 11 amino acids. The DNA of the CDR3 is TGCAGTGCTAGAAATTACAATGAGCAGTTCTTC. Encoded protein: CSARNYNEQFF.

The chain uses TRBV11-2 and TRBJ2-7; D call uncertain. V lost 5 bases, J lost 2 bases, and 10 bases lay in between. CDR3 length: 13 residues. Looked up from germline, CDR1 is SGHAT and CDR2 is FQNNGV. CDR3 loop: CASSQAYPYEQYF. CDR3 DNA: TGTGCCAGCAGCCAAGCCTATCCCTACGAGCAGTACTTC. Based on the CDR3 plus reference TRBV11-2 and TRBJ2-7, the full variable domain is EAGVAQSPRYKIIEKRQSVAFWCNPISGHATLYWYQQILGQGPKLLIQFQNNGVVDDSQLPKDRFSAERLKGVDSTLKIQPAKLEDSAVYLCASSQAYPYEQYFGPGTRLTVT.

This clonotype appeared a few times. The rearrangement uses TRBV6-2 or TRBV6-3 and TRBJ1-2; no firm D call. CDR3 length: 14 amino acids. V was cut by 7 bases and J by 4 bases, with 16 bases left in between. Germline values: CDR1 MNHEY, CDR2 SVGEGT. DNA of the CDR3: TGTGCCAGCAAAGTTGGAACTGTCAGCTATGGCTACACCTTC. It specifies CASKVGTVSYGYTF.

The chain joins TRBV6-6 to TRBJ1-4; D unclear. CDR3 length: 15 residues. V lost 3 bases, J lost 8 bases, and 16 bases lay in between. Germline CDR1 reads MNHNY; CDR2 reads SVGAGI (reference sequence). CDR3 protein: CASSYGGYLGEKLFF. In DNA, the CDR3 is TGTGCCAGCAGTTATGGAGGCTACCTCGGGGAAAAACTGTTTTTT.

The chain uses TRBV5-6 and TRBJ2-7; TRBD1 agrees at 8 bases. Looked up from germline, CDR1 is SGHDT and CDR2 is YYEEEE. The CDR3 runs to 15 residues. Trimming removed 4 bases from V and 3 bases from J; junction bases left unmatched: 9. The CDR3 coding sequence is TGTGCCAGCAGCCTCATAATGACAGGGGACTACGAGCAGTACTTC. Amino acids: CASSLIMTGDYEQYF.

CDR3 region: CASSMGTGAFSTDTQYF. CDR3 DNA: TGTGCCAGTAGTATGGGGACAGGGGCTTTTAGCACAGATACGCAGTATTTT. The J gene is TRBJ2-3, the V gene TRBV19; 10 nucleotides agree with TRBD1. This CDR3 contains 17 residues. V lost 3 bases and J lost 0; bases outside the gene matches: 6. Germline values: CDR1 LNHDA, CDR2 SQIVND (reference sequence).

The chain joins TRBV6-5 to TRBJ2-3, with 9 bases lining up with TRBD2. The CDR3 runs to 16 residues. The germline gives CDR1 MNHEY, CDR2 SVGAGI. Trimming removed 4 bases from V and 4 bases from J; junction bases left unmatched: 9. The CDR3 DNA follows: TGTGCCAGCAGTTCAGGCGCGGGAGGGCCAGCAGATACGCAGTATTTT. Encoded protein: CASSSGAGGPADTQYF.

In this sample, this clonotype turned up once. This chain joins TRBV30 and TRBJ1-2; a possible D gene is TRBD1 (5 bases). Germline V gene lookup returns CDR1 GTSNPN and CDR2 SVGIG (reference sequence). The CDR3 is made up of 13 amino acids. V was shortened by 4 bases and J by 6 bases, with 15 bases between the two germline ends. The CDR3 sequence is CAWNQGIFNGYTF. As DNA, the CDR3 is TGTGCCTGGAATCAGGGAATTTTCAATGGCTACACCTTC.

This clonotype came up a few times. V and J are TRBV7-8 and TRBJ2-1; 8 bases map to TRBD2. CDR1 and CDR2 from the germline V gene are SGHVS and FQNEAQ. The CDR3 loop spans 15 amino acids. The V segment lost 5 bases and the J segment 6 bases; nucleotides outside the gene matches: 9. The CDR3 reads CASSHRDGGVNEQFF. The CDR3 coding sequence is TGTGCCAGCAGCCACCGGGACGGGGGGGTCAATGAGCAGTTCTTC.

This clonotype occurred a few times. The CDR3: CASSRLTSGVTGELFF. CDR3 in DNA: TGTGCCAGCAGCCGCCTGACTAGCGGGGTAACCGGGGAGCTGTTTTTT. The gene calls are TRBV12-3 or TRBV12-4 and TRBJ2-2; 11 bases map to TRBD2. Unmatched junction bases numbered 8, after V lost 6 bases and J lost 5 bases. This CDR3 region has 16 residues.

As for this clonotype: This could be a read error, since a much larger clone is one nucleotide away. The chain has TRBV7-6 and TRBJ2-3; weak D call: TRBD1 (6 bases). The CDR3 is 15 amino acids. The germline CDR1 and CDR2 sequences are SGHVS and FNYEAQ. The CDR3 region is CASSSWTAFTDTRYF. In DNA, the CDR3 is TGTGCCAGCAGCTCCTGGACAGCTTTCACAGATACGCGGTATTTT.